This T cell receptor beta chain derives from a study of blood T cell repertoires in COVID-19. Authors' analysis steps: Nucleated cell counts were estimated from reference gene primer amplification. Generated by immunoSEQ multiplex PCR, the TCRdb table keeps only in-frame clones and is missing some. V and J calls and clone size come straight from that table; D and trimming were deduced from the DNA. The repertoire holds 250,000 to 300,000 clones, approximately 85% seen once, with under 2.5% in the top ten. This clone appeared a single time. The sequence came from a woman aged 50 to 60 who had recovered from COVID-19. Input material: PBMCs or T cells enriched from blood (not recorded which).

CDR3 coding DNA: TGTGCCAGCAGCTCAGGACAGGCTAACTATGGCTACACCTTC. Encoded protein: CASSSGQANYGYTF. The chain employs TRBV27 and TRBJ1-2; 7 bases fit TRBD1. Germline V gene sequence: CDR1 MNHEY, CDR2 SMNVEV (reference sequence). J lost 0 bases, V lost 6 bases, and 4 bases had no gene match. The CDR3 has 14 amino acids.